Reported below is one T cell receptor (beta chain). As yet, its antigen is unknown. CDR1 and CDR2 (germline): SGHTA, FQGNSA. V was cut by 3 bases and J by 3 bases, with 15 bases left in between. The CDR3 covers 15 residues. This record comes from a study of response to subunit inactivated influenza vaccine. The study, taken as a whole, reports: T cells newly recruited by each seasonal influenza vaccination are few, the authors suggested.

MiXCR, run by TCRdb on the RT-PCR reads, gives a single entry per CDR3 protein. In the table there are 750,000 to 850,000 distinct CDR3 sequences, about 18% of which are singletons. The chain has TRBV7-2 and TRBJ2-7; maybe TRBD2 (5 bases). The specimen comprised PBMCs from blood, sampled more than 4 days after vaccination. The source is a man aged 45-65 years who received an inactivated influenza vaccine. CDR3 DNA: TGTGCCAGCAGCTTTTCACGGGGTTCTAACTACGAGCAGTACTTC. Translated, it gives CASSFSRGSNYEQYF. The full variable domain, rest sourced from reference TRBV7-2 and TRBJ2-7, is GAGVSQSPSNKVTEKGKDVELRCDPISGHTALYWYRQSLGQGLEFLIYFQGNSAPDKSGLPSDRFSAERTGGSVSTLTIQRTQQEDSAVYLCASSFSRGSNYEQYFGPGTRLTVT.